This T cell receptor beta chain was documented in a study of blood T cell repertoires in COVID-19. Background on the study: From the United States, Italy and Spain came samples of acute and convalescent COVID-19. In each case, the material was cDNA or gDNA derived from T cells, B-cell-depleted T cells, or PBMCs.

Study members were between about 18 and 89 years old and lived in 20 to 30 US regions. The authors' processing: Nucleated cell number was recorded as an estimate derived from reference gene primer amplification. Libraries were prepared by immunoSEQ multiplex PCR; TCRdb keeps only in-frame clonotypes and omits some of them. V and J calls plus clone size are reproduced from that table; the DNA served to infer D and trimming. The data show 150,000 to 200,000 clones, with roughly 83% seen just once and 13% held by the top ten. The CDR3 extends over 15 amino acids. V was shortened by 0 bases and J by 6 bases, with 14 bases between the two germline ends. Germline CDR1 reads ENHRY; CDR2 reads SYGVKD.

The rearrangement uses TRBV10-3 and TRBJ2-5, with a tentative D call TRBD1 (6 bases). Sequencing was carried out using PBMCs or T cells enriched from blood (not recorded which). The TCR sequence derives from a woman aged 55-75 years who had recovered from COVID-19. The CDR3 reads CAISESEGQSQTQYF. As DNA, the CDR3 is TGTGCCATCAGTGAGTCTGAAGGACAGTCTCAGACCCAGTACTTC.